Each of the 10 T cell receptor beta chains below was sequenced from the same sample in a study of T cell responses to AZD1222 COVID-19 vaccine. The protocol was immunoSEQ multiplex PCR, while the TCRdb copy is restricted to in-frame clones and leaves out a portion. The table shows around 200,000 clones, with around 94% occurring only once. This specimen consisted of peripheral blood, obtained 28 days after the second AZD1222 dose. The receptors were gathered from an adult who received the AZD1222 COVID-19 vaccine.

J is TRBJ2-1 and V is TRBV19, with 7 bases identical to TRBD1. The junction had 13 bases not matched to a gene; V was cut back by 6 bases and J by 8 bases. Germline V gene sequence: CDR1 LNHDA, CDR2 SQIVND (reference sequence). The CDR3 is 15 residues long. CDR3 nucleotide sequence: TGTGCCAGTAGGAACAACAGGGGATGGGTCGATGAGCAGTTCTTC. It encodes CASRNNRGWVDEQFF.

The chain uses TRBV19 and TRBJ1-6; tentative D call: TRBD1 (5 bases). Germline assignment: CDR1 LNHDA and CDR2 SQIVND (reference sequence). The CDR3 length is 14 residues. Trimming removed 3 bases from V and 12 bases from J, with 15 bases in between. In DNA form, the CDR3 reads TGTGCCAGTAGTATCCTCCGGGACGTTAAACCCCTCCACTTT. Translating gives CASSILRDVKPLHF.

The chain recombines TRBV5-1 with TRBJ2-2; D remains unclear. Germline CDR1 reads SGHRS; CDR2 reads YFSETQ. Trimming left V 0 bases short and J 4 bases short, with 10 bases between. CDR3 length: 15 amino acids. In DNA, the CDR3 is TGCGCCAGCAGCTTGGCGAATCATGGCACCGGGGAGCTGTTTTTT. Amino acid sequence: CASSLANHGTGELFF.

The genes are TRBV3-1 (or the pseudogene TRBV3-2) and TRBJ1-2; 7 bases are shared with TRBD1. Germline V lookup: CDR1 LGHDT, CDR2 YNNKEL (reference sequence). The CDR3 is 14 residues long. J gave up 7 bases and V 1 base, and 6 bases lay outside the gene matches. The CDR3 DNA reads as TGTGCCAGCAGCCAAGGATTGACAGGGACTGGCTACACCTTC. Translating gives CASSQGLTGTGYTF.

V and J are TRBV5-1 and TRBJ2-6; 8 bases map to TRBD1. The CDR3 loop spans 15 amino acids. The V gene's germline CDR1 is SGHRS and CDR2 YFSETQ. V shed 3 bases and J 4 bases; nucleotides not matched to a gene: 3. CDR3 protein: CASSSQGVGANVLTF. The CDR3 region has the DNA TGCGCCAGCAGCTCACAGGGGGTCGGGGCCAACGTCCTGACTTTC.

The chain links TRBV6-1 to TRBJ2-4, with D perhaps TRBD2 (5 bases). CDR3 length equals 18 residues. V lost 3 bases, J lost 0 bases, and 18 bases lay in between. Germline V gives CDR1 MNHNS, CDR2 SASEGT. In DNA, the CDR3 is TGTGCCAGCAGTGAGAGCGGTCGGGGTGATGTAGCCAAAAACATTCAGTACTTC. Translating it yields CASSESGRGDVAKNIQYF.

The chain uses TRBV6-1 and TRBJ1-5; D remains ambiguous. The length of the CDR3 is 14 residues. Germline V gene sequence: CDR1 MNHNS, CDR2 SASEGT. Trimming pared 2 bases from V and 2 bases from J, leaving 7 bases between. CDR3 DNA sequence: TGTGCCAGCAGTGAACAGACTGGCAATCAGCCCCAGCATTTT. Translation: CASSEQTGNQPQHF.

V and J are TRBV28 and TRBJ1-2, with D uncertain. This CDR3 is 14 amino acids long. V was cut by 4 bases and J by 5 bases, with 14 bases left in between. From germline, CDR1 is MDHEN and CDR2 SYDVKM. The CDR3 coding sequence is TGTGCCAGCAGTTCCCCGGCGGTCGATTATGGCTACACCTTC. It yields the protein CASSSPAVDYGYTF.

The V gene is TRBV2, the J gene TRBJ2-7, with 10 positions matching TRBD2. Germline values: CDR1 SNHLY, CDR2 FYNNEI. Trimming removed 4 bases from V and 0 bases from J; junction bases left unmatched: 3. The CDR3 sequence is 15 residues long. DNA for the CDR3: TGTGCCAGCAGTGGACTAGCGGGCAGCTCCTACGAGCAGTACTTC. It encodes CASSGLAGSSYEQYF. Variable domain in full (rest from reference TRBV2 and TRBJ2-7): EPEVTQTPSHQVTQMGQEVILRCVPISNHLYFYWYRQILGQKVEFLVSFYNNEISEKSEIFDDQFSVERPDGSNFTLKIRSTKLEDSAMYFCASSGLAGSSYEQYFGPGTRLTVT.

This clone has only one observation. The rearrangement links TRBV18 to TRBJ2-2, with 12 bases lining up with TRBD1. CDR1 is KGHSH and CDR2 is LQKENI in the germline V gene. The CDR3 has 15 amino acids. V dropped 5 bases and J dropped 4; count of bases not matched to a gene: 2. CDR3 amino acids: CASSSGQGATGELFF. CDR3 in DNA: TGTGCCAGCTCATCGGGACAGGGGGCCACCGGGGAGCTGTTTTTT.